This T cell receptor (beta chain) was obtained from a study of OX40 agonist ivuxolimab in advanced cancers. General study points: The study found among the lowest clonal expansion in partial responders at 0.1-3.0 mg/kg.

TCRdb's copy holds only in-frame clones and misses some; the assay was immunoSEQ multiplex PCR. The table includes tens of thousands of clones, roughly nine tenths detected once. Of note for this clone: Antigen specificity is unknown.

CDR1 MNHEY and CDR2 SVGAGI come from the germline V gene. The length of the CDR3 is 14 residues. V shed 4 bases and J shed 4 bases, with 11 bases lying between them. The sequence came from an adult with an advanced solid tumor such as melanoma, head and neck, liver or kidney cancer. The V gene is TRBV6-5, the J gene TRBJ2-4, with a possible D match to TRBD1 (6 bases). The specimen was CD4+ or CD8+ T cells sorted from blood, collected in a trial of the OX40 agonist ivuxolimab. CDR3 region: CASSWSGVKNIQYF. The CDR3 bases are TGTGCCAGCAGTTGGTCAGGGGTAAAAAACATTCAGTACTTC.